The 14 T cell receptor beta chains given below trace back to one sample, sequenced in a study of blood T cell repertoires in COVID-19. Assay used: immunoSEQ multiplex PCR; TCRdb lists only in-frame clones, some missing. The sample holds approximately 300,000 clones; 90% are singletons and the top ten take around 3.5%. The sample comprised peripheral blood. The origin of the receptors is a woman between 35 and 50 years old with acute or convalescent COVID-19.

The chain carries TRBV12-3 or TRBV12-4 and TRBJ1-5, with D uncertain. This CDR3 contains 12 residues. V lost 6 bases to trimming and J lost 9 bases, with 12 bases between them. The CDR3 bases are TGTGCCAGCAGCACCCGTGTGGCGCCCCAGCATTTT. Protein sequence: CASSTRVAPQHF.

The CDR3 here is CASSEEDSGYGYTF. The CDR3 DNA reads as TGTGCCAGCAGTGAAGAGGATTCGGGCTATGGCTACACCTTC. The J gene is TRBJ1-2, the V gene TRBV6-1; D not certain. Trimming took 1 base from V and 4 from J, leaving 10 bases between them. Germline CDR1 reads MNHNS; CDR2 reads SASEGT. The CDR3 contains 14 residues.

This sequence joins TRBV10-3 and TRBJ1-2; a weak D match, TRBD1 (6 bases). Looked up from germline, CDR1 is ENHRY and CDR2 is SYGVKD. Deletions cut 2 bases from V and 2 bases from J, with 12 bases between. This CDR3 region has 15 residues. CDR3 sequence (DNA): TGTGCCATCAGTGAGGTAGGACAGCAAAACTATGGCTACACCTTC. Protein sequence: CAISEVGQQNYGYTF.

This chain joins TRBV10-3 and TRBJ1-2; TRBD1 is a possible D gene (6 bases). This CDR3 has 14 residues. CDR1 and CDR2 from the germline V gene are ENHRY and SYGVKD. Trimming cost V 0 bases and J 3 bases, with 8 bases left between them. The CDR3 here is CAISESQGYYGYTF. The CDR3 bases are TGTGCCATCAGTGAGTCACAGGGCTACTATGGCTACACCTTC.

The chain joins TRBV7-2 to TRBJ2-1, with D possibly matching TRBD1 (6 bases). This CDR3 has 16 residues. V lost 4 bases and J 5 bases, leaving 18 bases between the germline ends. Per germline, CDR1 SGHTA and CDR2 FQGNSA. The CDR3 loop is CASSSTTHSGDNEQFF. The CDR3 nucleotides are TGTGCCAGCAGCTCCACGACGCATTCAGGGGACAATGAGCAGTTCTTC.

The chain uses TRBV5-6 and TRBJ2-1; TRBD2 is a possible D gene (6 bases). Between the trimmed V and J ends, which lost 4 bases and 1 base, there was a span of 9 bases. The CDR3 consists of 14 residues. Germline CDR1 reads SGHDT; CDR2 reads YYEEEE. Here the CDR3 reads CASSLRGSYNEQFF. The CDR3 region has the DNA TGTGCCAGCAGCCTTCGGGGGTCCTACAATGAGCAGTTCTTC.

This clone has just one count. The CDR3 sequence is CAISDAGTGIYEQYV. The CDR3 nucleotides read TGTGCCATCAGTGACGCGGGGACGGGAATCTACGAGCAGTACGTC. This chain links TRBV10-3 with TRBJ2-7; TRBD2 might be the D (6 bases). The V and J ends lost 3 bases and 3 bases respectively, with 15 bases between them. This CDR3 is 15 amino acids long. Germline V gene sequence: CDR1 ENHRY, CDR2 SYGVKD.

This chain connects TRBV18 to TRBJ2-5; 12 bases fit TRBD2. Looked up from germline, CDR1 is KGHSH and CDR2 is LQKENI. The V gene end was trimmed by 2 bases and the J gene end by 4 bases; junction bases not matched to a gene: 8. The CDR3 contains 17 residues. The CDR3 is CASSPVSSGGARETQYF. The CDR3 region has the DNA TGTGCCAGCTCACCAGTCTCTAGCGGGGGGGCCCGAGAGACCCAGTACTTC.

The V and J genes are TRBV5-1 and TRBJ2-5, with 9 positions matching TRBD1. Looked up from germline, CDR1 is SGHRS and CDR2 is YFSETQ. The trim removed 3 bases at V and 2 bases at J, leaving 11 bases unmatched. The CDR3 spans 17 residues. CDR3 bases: TGCGCCAGCAGCTCGTTCCCGGCCGACAGGGGGCAAGAGACCCAGTACTTC. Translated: CASSSFPADRGQETQYF.

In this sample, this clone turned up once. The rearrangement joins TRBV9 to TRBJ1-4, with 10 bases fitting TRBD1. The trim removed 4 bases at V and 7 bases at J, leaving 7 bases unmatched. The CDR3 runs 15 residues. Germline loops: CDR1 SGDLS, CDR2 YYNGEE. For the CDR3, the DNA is TGTGCCAGCAGCCCTACCTGGACAGGGGGTGAAAAACTGTTTTTT. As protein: CASSPTWTGGEKLFF.

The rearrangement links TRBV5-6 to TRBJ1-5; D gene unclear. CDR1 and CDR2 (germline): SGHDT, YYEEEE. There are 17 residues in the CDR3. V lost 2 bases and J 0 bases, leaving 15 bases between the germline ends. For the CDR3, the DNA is TGTGCCAGCAGCTTAACCTCCAGGCTATATAGCAATCAGCCCCAGCATTTT. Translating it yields CASSLTSRLYSNQPQHF.

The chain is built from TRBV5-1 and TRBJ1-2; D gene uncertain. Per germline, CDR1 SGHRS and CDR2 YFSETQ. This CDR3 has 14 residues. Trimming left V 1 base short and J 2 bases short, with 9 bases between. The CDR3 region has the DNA TGCGCCAGCAGCTTGCGCGGTGCGAACTATGGCTACACCTTC. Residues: CASSLRGANYGYTF.

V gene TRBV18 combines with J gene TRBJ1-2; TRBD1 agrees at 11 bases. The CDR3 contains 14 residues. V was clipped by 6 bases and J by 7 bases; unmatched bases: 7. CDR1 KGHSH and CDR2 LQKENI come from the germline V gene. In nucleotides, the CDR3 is TGTGCCAGCTCGAACGGACAGGGGGCTCGTGGCTACACCTTC. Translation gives CASSNGQGARGYTF.

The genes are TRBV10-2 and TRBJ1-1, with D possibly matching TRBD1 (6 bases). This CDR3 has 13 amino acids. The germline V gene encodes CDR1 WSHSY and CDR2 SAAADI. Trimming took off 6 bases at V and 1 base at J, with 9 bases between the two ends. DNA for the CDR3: TGCGCCAGCAGAATGACAGGGAACACTGAAGCTTTCTTT. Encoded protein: CASRMTGNTEAFF.